The clone carrying this TCR beta chain was observed a few times. No antigen is known for it. The data were taken from a study of human T cells and chemical hapten exposure. Findings and limits, study-wide: There was no change with DPC sensitization in TCRs above 1 in 1000 frequency.

Time point: healthy volunteer bleed at 6 weeks. Extraction yielded total RNA from whole blood (unfractionated). Original analysis: Sample TCR totals centred on a median of around 100,000, ranging about 20,000 to 700,000. TCRdb ran MiXCR on the RACE reads and lists one entry per CDR3 protein. The V and J calls here are based on TCRdb, not the publication. Of approximately 84,000 distinct CDR3 sequences listed, 7% to 9% are singletons. CDR3 length: 13 amino acids. V lost 0 bases to trimming and J lost 4 bases, with 3 bases between them. Germline values: CDR1 ENHRY, CDR2 SYGVKD. The sample was whole blood. The receptor comes from a male donor in good health. Some clones in this sample may be carry-over from other donors' samples. The chain carries TRBV10-3 and TRBJ2-2; D gene uncertain. CDR3 sequence (DNA): TGTGCCATCAGTGAGTCTGGCACCGGGGAGCTGTTTTTT. This gives the protein CAISESGTGELFF.